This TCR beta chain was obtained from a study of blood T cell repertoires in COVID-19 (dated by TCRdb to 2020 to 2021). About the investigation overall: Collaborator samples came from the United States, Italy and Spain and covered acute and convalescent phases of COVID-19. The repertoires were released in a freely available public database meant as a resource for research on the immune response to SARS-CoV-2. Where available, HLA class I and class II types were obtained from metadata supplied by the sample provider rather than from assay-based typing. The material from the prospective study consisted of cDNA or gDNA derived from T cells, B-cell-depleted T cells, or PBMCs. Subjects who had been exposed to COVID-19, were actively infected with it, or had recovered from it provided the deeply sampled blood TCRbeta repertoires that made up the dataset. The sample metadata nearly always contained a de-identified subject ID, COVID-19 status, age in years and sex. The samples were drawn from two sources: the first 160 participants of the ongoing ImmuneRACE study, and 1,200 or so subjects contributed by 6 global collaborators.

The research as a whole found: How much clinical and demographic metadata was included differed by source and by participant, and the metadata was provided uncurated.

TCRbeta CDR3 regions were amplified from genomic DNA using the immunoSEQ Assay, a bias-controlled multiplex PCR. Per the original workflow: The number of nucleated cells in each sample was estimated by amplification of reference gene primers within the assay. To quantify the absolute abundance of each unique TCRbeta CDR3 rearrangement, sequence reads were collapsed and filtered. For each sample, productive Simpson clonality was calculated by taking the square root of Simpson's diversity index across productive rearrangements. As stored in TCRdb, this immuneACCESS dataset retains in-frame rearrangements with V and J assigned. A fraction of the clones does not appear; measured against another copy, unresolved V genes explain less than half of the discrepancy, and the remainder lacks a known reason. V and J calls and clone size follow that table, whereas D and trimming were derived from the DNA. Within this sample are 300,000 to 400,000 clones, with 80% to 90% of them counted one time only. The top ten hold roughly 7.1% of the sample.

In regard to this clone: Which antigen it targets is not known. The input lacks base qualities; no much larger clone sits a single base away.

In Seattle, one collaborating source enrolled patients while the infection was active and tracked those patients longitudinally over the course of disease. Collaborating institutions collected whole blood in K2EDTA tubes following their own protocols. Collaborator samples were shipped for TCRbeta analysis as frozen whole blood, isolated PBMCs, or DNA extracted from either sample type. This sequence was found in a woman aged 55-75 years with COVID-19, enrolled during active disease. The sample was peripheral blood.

This receptor has the CDR3 CASSPLQGERRTEAFF. The sequenced DNA: TGTGCCAGCAGCCCCCTCCAGGGGGAAAGGAGGACTGAAGCTTTCTTT. The chain links TRBV3-1 (or the pseudogene TRBV3-2) with TRBJ1-1; TRBD1 agrees with 7 junctional bases. CDR1 and CDR2, looked up from the germline V gene (reference sequence), are LGHDT and YNNKEL. Counted from cysteine to phenylalanine, this CDR3 has 16 amino acids. Only the CDR3 DNA stays, 48 bases, in frame from base 1. V lost 4 bases and J lost 5 bases, and the count of bases not matched to a germline gene is 13.